This T cell receptor (beta chain) was captured in a study of CD8 T cells in ankylosing spondylitis. Study-level points and caveats: Apparently characteristic of ankylosing spondylitis blood was a TCR beta motif (fewer than ten highly homologous variants).

A note on this clonotype: Its antigen is still unknown.

TCRdb reanalysed the 5' RACE reads using MiXCR and keeps one entry per CDR3 protein. In the table there are fewer than 250,000 distinct CDR3 sequences, about 17% of which are singletons. The source is a male donor with ankylosing spondylitis. The sequenced sample consisted of blood, either unsorted or a sorted T cell fraction (not recorded which).

CDR3 region: CASSPIMDAAYTEAFF. In DNA form, the CDR3 reads TGCGCCAGCAGCCCTATTATGGATGCGGCCTACACTGAAGCTTTCTTT. J is TRBJ1-1 and V is TRBV5-1; no clear D. V shed 4 bases and J shed 3 bases, with 19 bases lying between them. Germline V CDR1 and CDR2: SGHRS, YFSETQ. The CDR3 spans 16 residues.